The T cell receptor (beta chain) described here comes from a study of OX40 agonist ivuxolimab in advanced cancers. As for the study in general: Treatment received earlier with anti-PD-1, anti-PD-L1 or anti-CTLA-4 agents was allowed, and 40% had some. General study results and limits: The study observed clonal expansion of CD4+ and CD8+ blood T cells by week 6 at 0.1 to 3.0 mg/kg. Expanded clones were, on average, more numerous in CD8+ T cells than in CD4+.

Sequencing was performed with immunoSEQ multiplex PCR; in TCRdb, only in-frame clones are kept and a portion is missing. The table includes about 26,000 clones, roughly 86% detected once. In regard to this clone: No antigen is known for it.

The ends were cut back, 3 bases at V and 2 bases at J, with 11 bases in the middle. The germline CDR1 and CDR2 sequences are MNHEY and SMNVEV (reference sequence). CDR3 size: 15 residues. The rearrangement links TRBV27 to TRBJ2-1; D is undetermined. This sequence originates from an adult with an advanced solid tumor such as melanoma, head and neck, liver or kidney cancer. Sequenced here: CD4+ or CD8+ T cells sorted from blood, sampled in a trial of the OX40 agonist ivuxolimab. CDR3 amino acids: CASSFGSYTYNEQFF. CDR3 bases: TGTGCCAGCAGTTTCGGGTCGTATACCTACAATGAGCAGTTCTTC.